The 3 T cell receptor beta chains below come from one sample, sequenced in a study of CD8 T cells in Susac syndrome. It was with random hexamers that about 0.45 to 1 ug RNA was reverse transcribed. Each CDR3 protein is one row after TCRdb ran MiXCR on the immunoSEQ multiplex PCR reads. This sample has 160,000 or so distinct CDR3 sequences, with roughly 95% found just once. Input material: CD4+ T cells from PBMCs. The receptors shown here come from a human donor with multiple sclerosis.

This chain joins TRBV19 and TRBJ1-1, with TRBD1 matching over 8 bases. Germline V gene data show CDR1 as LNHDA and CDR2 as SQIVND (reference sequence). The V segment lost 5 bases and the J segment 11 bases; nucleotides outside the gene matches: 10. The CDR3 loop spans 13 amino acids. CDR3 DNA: TGTGCCAGTAGTGTGGACAGGGCCGGATCGGCTTTCTTT. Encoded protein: CASSVDRAGSAFF.

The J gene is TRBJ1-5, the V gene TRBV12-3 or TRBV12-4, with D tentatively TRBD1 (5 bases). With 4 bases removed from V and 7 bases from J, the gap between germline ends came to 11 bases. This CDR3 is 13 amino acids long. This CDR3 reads CASSYGTSQPQHF. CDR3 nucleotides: TGTGCCAGCAGTTACGGGACTTCCCAGCCCCAGCATTTT.

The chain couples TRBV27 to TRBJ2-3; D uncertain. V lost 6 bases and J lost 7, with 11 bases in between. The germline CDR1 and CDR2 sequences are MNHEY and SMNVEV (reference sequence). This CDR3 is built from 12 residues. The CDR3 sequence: CASSFLGHTQYF. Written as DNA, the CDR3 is TGTGCCAGCAGCTTCCTAGGGCATACGCAGTATTTT.